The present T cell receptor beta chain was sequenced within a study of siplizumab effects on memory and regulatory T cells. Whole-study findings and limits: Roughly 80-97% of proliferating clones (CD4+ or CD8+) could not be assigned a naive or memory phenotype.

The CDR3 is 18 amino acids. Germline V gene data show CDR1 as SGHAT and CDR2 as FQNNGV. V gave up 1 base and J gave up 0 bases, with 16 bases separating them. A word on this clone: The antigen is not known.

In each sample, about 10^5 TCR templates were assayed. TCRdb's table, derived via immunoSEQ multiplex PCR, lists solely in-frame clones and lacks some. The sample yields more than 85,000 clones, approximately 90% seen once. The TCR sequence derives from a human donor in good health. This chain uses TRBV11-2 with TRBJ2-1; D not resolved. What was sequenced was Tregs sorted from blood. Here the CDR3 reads CASSLGVSIVSSYNEQFF. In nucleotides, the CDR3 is TGTGCCAGCAGCTTAGGGGTTTCAATAGTAAGCTCCTACAATGAGCAGTTCTTC.